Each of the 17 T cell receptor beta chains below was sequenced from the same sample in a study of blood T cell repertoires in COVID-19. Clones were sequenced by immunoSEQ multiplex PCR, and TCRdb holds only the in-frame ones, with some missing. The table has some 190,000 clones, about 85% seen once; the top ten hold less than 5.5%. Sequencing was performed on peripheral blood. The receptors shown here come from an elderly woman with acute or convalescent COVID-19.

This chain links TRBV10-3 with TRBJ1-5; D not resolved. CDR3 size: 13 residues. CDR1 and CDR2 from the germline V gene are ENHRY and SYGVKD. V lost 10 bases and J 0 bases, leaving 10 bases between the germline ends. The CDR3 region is CATRLDSNQPQHF. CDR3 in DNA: TGTGCCACGAGATTAGATAGCAATCAGCCCCAGCATTTT.

CDR3 coding DNA: TGCGCCAGCAGCCAAGAGGAGGGCAGCTCCTATAATTCACCCCTCCACTTT. Its protein product is CASSQEEGSSYNSPLHF. The chain links TRBV4-1 to TRBJ1-6; D gene uncertain. The CDR3 covers 17 residues. The V end was cut by 0 bases, the J end by 0 bases, with 9 bases between. Germline CDR1 is MGHRA and CDR2 is YSYEKL.

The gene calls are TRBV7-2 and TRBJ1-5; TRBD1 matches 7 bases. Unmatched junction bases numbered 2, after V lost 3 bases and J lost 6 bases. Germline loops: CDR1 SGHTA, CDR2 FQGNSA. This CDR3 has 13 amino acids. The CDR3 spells CASSFDRVQPQHF. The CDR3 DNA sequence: TGTGCCAGCAGCTTTGACAGGGTTCAGCCCCAGCATTTT.

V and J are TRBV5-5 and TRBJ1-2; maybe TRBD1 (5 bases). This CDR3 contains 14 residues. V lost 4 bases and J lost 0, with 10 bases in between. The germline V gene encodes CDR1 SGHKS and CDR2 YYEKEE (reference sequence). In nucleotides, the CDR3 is TGTGCCAGCAGCCAGACAGCGCCTAACTATGGCTACACCTTC. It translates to CASSQTAPNYGYTF.

The CDR3 DNA follows: TGTGCCAGCAGTTCCCCCTCCCTCCTCGGACAGGGGGGGAAACTGTTTTTT. Its protein is CASSSPSLLGQGGKLFF. The chain links TRBV28 to TRBJ1-4; 10 nucleotides match TRBD1. The CDR3 length is 17 residues. Germline V gives CDR1 MDHEN, CDR2 SYDVKM. The J segment lost 11 bases and the V segment lost 4 bases, leaving 16 bases of the junction unmatched.

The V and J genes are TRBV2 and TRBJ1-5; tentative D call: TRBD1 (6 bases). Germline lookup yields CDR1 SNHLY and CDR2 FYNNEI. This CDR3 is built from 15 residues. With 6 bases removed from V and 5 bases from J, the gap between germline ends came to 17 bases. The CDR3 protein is CASSMTVGQYQPQHF. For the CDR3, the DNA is TGTGCCAGCAGCATGACGGTAGGACAGTATCAGCCCCAGCATTTT.

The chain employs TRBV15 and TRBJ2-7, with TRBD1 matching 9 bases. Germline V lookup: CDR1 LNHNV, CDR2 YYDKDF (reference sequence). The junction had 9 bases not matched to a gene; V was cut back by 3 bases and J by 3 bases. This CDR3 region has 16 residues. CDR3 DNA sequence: TGTGCCACCAGCAGGAGGACAGGGGCTGGGGTCTACGAGCAGTACTTC. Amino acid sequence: CATSRRTGAGVYEQYF.

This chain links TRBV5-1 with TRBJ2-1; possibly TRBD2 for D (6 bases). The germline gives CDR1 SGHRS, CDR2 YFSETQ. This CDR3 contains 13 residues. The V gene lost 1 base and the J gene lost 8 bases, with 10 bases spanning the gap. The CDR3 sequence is CASSLIADDEQFF. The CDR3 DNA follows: TGCGCCAGCAGCTTGATAGCGGACGATGAGCAGTTCTTC.

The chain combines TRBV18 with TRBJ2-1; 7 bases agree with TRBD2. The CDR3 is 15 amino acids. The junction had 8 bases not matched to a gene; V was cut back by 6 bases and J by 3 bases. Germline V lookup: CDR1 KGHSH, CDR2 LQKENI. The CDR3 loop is CASSDGRESYNEQFF. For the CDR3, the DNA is TGTGCCAGCTCGGACGGGCGGGAGAGCTACAATGAGCAGTTCTTC.

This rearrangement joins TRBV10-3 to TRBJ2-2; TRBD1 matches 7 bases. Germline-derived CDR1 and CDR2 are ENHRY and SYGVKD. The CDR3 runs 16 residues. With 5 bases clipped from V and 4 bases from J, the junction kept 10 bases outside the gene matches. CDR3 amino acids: CAISKTGVTGTGELFF. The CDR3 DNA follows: TGTGCCATCAGTAAAACAGGGGTCACTGGCACCGGGGAGCTGTTTTTT.

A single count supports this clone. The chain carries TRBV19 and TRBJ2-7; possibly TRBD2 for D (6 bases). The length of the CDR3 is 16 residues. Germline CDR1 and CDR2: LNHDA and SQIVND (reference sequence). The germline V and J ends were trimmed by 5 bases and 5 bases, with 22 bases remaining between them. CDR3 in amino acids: CASSSRSPSGVHEQYF. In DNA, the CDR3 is TGTGCCAGTAGTTCCCGGTCCCCTTCGGGGGTCCACGAGCAGTACTTC.

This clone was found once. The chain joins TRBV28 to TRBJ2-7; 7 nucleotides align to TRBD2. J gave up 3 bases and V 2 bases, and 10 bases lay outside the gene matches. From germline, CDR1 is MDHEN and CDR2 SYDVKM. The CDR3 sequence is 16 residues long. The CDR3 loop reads CASSLRGLAVRYEQYF. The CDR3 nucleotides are TGTGCCAGCAGTTTACGAGGCCTAGCGGTTCGCTACGAGCAGTACTTC.

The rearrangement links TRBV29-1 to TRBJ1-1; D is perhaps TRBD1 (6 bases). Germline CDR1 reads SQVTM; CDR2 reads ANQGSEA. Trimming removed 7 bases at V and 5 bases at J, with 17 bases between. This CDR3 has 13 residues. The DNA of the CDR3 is TGCAGCGCAAGAACAGGGATAATGACTGAAGCTTTCTTT. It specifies CSARTGIMTEAFF.

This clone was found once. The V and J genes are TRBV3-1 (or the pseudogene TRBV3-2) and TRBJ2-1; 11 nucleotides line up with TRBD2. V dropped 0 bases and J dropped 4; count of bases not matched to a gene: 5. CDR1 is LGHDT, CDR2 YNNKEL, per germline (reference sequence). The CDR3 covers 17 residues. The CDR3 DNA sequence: TGTGCCAGCAGCCAAGAGTATAGCGGGAGGGAATACAATGAGCAGTTCTTC. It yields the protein CASSQEYSGREYNEQFF.

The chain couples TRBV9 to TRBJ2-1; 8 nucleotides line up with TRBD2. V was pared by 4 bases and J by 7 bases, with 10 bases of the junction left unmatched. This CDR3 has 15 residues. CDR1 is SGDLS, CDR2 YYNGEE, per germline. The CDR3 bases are TGTGCCAGCAGCCCCGAAGGGACTAGAGAGAATGAGCAGTTCTTC. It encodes CASSPEGTRENEQFF.

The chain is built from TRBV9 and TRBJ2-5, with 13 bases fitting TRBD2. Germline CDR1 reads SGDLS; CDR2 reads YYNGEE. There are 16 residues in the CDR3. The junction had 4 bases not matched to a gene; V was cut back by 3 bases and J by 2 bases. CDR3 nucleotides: TGTGCCAGCAGCGCGGGACTAGCGGGAAGGCAAGAGACCCAGTACTTC. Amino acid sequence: CASSAGLAGRQETQYF.

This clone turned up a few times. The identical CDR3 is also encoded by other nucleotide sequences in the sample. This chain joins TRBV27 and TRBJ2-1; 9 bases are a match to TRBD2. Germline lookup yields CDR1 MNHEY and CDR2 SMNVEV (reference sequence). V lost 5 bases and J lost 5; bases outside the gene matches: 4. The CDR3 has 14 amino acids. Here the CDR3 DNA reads TGTGCCAGCAGTCGGCTAGCGGGAAACAATGAGCAGTTCTTC. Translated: CASSRLAGNNEQFF.